This T cell receptor (beta chain) is from a study of T cell responses to AZD1222 COVID-19 vaccine. CDR3 length: 15 amino acids. Germline V gives CDR1 LNHDA, CDR2 SQIVND (reference sequence). V lost 7 bases, J lost 1 base, and 16 bases lay in between. TCRdb's table, derived via immunoSEQ multiplex PCR, lists solely in-frame clones and lacks some. The repertoire has 170,000 or so clones, roughly 90% of them found once; the top ten carry about 3%. The sequencing here drew on peripheral blood, taken on day 0 of AZD1222 vaccination. This chain uses TRBV19 with TRBJ1-1, with TRBD1 as a possible D gene (6 bases). This sequence was found in an adult in good health. CDR3 coding DNA: TGTGCCAGTATTAGGAGAGAGGGGGAGAACACTGAAGCTTTCTTT. Translation: CASIRREGENTEAFF.